This TCR beta chain emerged from a study of blood T cell repertoires in COVID-19. Study overall: Sites across the United States, Italy and Spain contributed samples from acute and convalescent COVID-19. T cells, B-cell-depleted T cells, or PBMCs supplied cDNA or gDNA.

Authors' data handling: Estimation of nucleated cell counts relied on the amplification of reference gene primers. Assay: immunoSEQ multiplex PCR; the TCRdb copy retains only in-frame clones and omits some. V and J calls and clone size are those listed in that table; D and trimming were worked out from the DNA. Among 100,000 to 150,000 clones listed, around four fifths were seen once. The germline gives CDR1 GTSNPN, CDR2 SVGIG (reference sequence). The CDR3 has 12 amino acids. V was cut by 5 bases and J by 4 bases, with 10 bases left in between. This receptor was taken from a human donor in a cohort sampled during active COVID-19. Material: peripheral blood. This chain uses TRBV30 with TRBJ2-3; no clear D. CDR3: CAWQPDSDTQYF. The CDR3 nucleotides read TGTGCCTGGCAACCCGACTCAGATACGCAGTATTTT.